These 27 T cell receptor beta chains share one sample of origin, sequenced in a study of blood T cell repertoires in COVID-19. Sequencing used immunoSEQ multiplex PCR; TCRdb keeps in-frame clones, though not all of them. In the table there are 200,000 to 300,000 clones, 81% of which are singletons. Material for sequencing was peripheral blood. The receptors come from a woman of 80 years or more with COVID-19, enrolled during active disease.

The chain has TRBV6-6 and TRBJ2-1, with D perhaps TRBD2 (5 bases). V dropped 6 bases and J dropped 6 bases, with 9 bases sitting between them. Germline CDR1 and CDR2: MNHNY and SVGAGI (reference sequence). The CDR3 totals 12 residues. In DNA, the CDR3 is TGTGCCAGCAGGGCTGGGAGCAATGAGCAGTTCTTC. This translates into CASRAGSNEQFF.

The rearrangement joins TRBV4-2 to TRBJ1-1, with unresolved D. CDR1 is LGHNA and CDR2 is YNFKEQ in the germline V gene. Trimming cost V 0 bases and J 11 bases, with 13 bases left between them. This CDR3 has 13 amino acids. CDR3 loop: CASSQEGWGGAFF. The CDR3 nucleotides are TGTGCCAGCAGCCAAGAGGGCTGGGGAGGTGCTTTCTTT.

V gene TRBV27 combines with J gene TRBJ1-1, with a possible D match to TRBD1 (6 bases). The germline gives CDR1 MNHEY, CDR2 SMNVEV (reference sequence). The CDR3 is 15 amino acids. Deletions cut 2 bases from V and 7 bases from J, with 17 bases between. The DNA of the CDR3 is TGTGCCAGCAGTTTAGGTCGCAGGGGTTCAAGTGAAGCTTTCTTT. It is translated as CASSLGRRGSSEAFF.

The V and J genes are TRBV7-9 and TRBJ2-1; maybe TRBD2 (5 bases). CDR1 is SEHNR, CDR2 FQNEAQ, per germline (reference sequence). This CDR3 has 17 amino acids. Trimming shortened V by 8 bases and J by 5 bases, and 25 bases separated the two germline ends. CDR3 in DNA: TGTGCCAGCGCCAAATCAAAATCTAGCCTACTGGACAATGAGCAGTTCTTC. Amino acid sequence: CASAKSKSSLLDNEQFF.

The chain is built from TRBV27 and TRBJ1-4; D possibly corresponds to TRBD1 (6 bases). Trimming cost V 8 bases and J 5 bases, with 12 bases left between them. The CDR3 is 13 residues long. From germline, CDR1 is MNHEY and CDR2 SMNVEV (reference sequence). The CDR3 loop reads CASSRGGNEKLFF. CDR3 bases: TGTGCCAGCTCTAGGGGGGGCAATGAAAAACTGTTTTTT.

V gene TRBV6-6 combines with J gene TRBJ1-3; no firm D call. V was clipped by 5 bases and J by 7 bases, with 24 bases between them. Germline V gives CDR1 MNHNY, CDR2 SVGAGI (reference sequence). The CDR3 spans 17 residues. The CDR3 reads CASSPGNTFVKRNTIYF. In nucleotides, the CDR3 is TGTGCCAGCAGTCCCGGGAATACCTTCGTTAAGCGGAACACCATATATTTT.

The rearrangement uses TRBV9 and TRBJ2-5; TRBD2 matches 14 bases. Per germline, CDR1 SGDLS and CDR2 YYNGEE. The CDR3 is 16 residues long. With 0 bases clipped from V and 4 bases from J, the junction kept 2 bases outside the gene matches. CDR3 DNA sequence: TGTGCCAGCAGCGTAGCTGGGACTAGCGGGGGAGAGACCCAGTACTTC. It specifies CASSVAGTSGGETQYF.

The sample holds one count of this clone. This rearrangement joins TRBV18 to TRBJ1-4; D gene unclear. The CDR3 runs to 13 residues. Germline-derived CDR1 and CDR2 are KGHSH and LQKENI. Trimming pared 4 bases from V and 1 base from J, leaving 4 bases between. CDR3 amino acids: CASSLGTNEKLFF. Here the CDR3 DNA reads TGTGCCAGCTCACTCGGAACTAATGAAAAACTGTTTTTT.

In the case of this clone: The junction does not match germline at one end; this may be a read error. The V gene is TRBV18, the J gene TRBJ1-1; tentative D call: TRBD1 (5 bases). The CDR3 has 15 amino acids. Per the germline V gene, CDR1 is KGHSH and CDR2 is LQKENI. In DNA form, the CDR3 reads TGTGCCAGCTCACCACCTGCACCCGCGATCTTGGGGGGGACCTTT. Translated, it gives CASSPPAPAILGGTF.

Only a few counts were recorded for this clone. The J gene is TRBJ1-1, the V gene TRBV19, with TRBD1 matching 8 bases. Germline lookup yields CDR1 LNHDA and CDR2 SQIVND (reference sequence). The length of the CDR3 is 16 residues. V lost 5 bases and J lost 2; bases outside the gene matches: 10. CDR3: CASSGPGQASNTEAFF. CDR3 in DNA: TGTGCCAGTAGTGGACCGGGACAGGCTTCCAACACTGAAGCTTTCTTT. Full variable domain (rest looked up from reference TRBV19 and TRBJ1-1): DGGITQSPKYLFRKEGQNVTLSCEQNLNHDAMYWYRQDPGQGLRLIYYSQIVNDFQKGDIAEGYSVSREKKESFPLTVTSAQKNPTAFYLCASSGPGQASNTEAFFGQGTRLTVV.

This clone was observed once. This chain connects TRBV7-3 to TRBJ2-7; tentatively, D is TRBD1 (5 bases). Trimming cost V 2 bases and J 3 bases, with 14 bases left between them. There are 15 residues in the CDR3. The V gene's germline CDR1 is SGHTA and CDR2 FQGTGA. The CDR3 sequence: CASSLGADVVYEQYF. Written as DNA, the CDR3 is TGTGCCAGCAGCTTAGGGGCGGACGTCGTCTACGAGCAGTACTTC.

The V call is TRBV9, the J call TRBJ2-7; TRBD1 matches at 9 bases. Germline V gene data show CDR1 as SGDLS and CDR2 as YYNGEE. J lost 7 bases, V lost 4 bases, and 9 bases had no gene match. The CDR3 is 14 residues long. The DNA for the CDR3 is TGTGCCAGCAGCCCACAGGGGGCGTCGAAAGAGCAGTACTTC. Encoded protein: CASSPQGASKEQYF.

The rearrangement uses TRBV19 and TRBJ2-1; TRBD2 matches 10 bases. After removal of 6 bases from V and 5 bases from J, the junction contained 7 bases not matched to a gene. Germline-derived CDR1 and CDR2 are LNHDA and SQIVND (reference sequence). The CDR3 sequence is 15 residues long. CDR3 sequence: CASRTLAGTNNEQFF. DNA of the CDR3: TGTGCCAGTAGGACACTAGCGGGGACTAACAATGAGCAGTTCTTC. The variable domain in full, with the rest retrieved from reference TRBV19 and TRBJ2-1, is DGGITQSPKYLFRKEGQNVTLSCEQNLNHDAMYWYRQDPGQGLRLIYYSQIVNDFQKGDIAEGYSVSREKKESFPLTVTSAQKNPTAFYLCASRTLAGTNNEQFFGPGTRLTVL.

CDR3 sequence reads: CASTHDRGGTEAFF. In nucleotides, the CDR3 is TGTGCCAGTACCCATGACAGGGGAGGTACTGAAGCTTTCTTT. This chain joins TRBV19 and TRBJ1-1, with 8 positions matching TRBD1. The V gene end was trimmed by 7 bases and the J gene end by 5 bases; junction bases not matched to a gene: 9. This CDR3 region has 14 residues. CDR1 and CDR2 (germline): LNHDA, SQIVND (reference sequence).

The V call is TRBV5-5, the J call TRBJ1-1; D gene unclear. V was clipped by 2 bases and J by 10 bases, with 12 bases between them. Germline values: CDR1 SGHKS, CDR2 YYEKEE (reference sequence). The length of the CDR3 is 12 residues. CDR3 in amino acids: CASSFDPRGAFF. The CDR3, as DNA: TGTGCCAGCAGCTTCGATCCAAGAGGAGCTTTCTTT.

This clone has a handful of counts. The CDR3: CASSPIGAGGEAFF. The CDR3 DNA is TGTGCCAGCTCACCGATAGGGGCCGGGGGTGAAGCTTTCTTT. The chain combines TRBV18 with TRBJ1-1; perhaps TRBD1 as D (5 bases). The germline V gene has CDR1 KGHSH and CDR2 LQKENI. Trimming cost V 3 bases and J 7 bases, with 15 bases left between them. The CDR3 is made up of 14 amino acids.

The CDR3 reads CASSLDSNTEAFF. The CDR3 coding sequence is TGTGCCAGCAGTCTGGACTCGAACACTGAAGCTTTCTTT. The chain is built from TRBV6-5 and TRBJ1-1; D remains ambiguous. Per germline, CDR1 MNHEY and CDR2 SVGAGI. Trimming removed 5 bases from V and 1 base from J, with 8 bases in between. The CDR3 covers 13 residues.

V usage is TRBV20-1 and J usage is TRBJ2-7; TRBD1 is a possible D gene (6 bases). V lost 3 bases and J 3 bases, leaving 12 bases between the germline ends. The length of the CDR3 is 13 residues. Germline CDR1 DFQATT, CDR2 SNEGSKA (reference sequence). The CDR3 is CSASQAGVYEQYF. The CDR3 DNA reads TGCAGTGCTAGTCAGGCAGGGGTCTACGAGCAGTACTTC.

CDR3 loop: CASSLFSMNTEAFF. CDR3 coding DNA: TGTGCCAGCAGCTTGTTTTCCATGAACACTGAAGCTTTCTTT. V usage is TRBV9 and J usage is TRBJ1-1; D is uncertain. V was shortened by 4 bases and J by 0 bases, with 10 bases between the two germline ends. This CDR3 comprises 14 residues. Germline CDR1 and CDR2: SGDLS and YYNGEE.

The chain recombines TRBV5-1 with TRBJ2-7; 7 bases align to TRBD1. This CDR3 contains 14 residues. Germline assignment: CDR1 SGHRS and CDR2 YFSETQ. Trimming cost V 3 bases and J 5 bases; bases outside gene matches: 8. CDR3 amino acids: CASSSTGSYNEQYF. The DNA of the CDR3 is TGCGCCAGCAGCTCGACAGGGAGTTACAACGAGCAGTACTTC.

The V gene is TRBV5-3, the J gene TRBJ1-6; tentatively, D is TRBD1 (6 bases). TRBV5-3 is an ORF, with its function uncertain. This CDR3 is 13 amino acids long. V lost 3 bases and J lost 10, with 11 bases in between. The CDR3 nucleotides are TGTGCCAGAAGCTCGGACAGCGAATCACCCCTCCACTTT. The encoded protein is CARSSDSESPLHF.

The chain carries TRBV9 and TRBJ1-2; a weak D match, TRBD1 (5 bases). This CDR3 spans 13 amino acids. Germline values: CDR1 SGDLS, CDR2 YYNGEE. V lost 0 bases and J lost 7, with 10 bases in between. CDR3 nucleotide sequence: TGTGCCAGCAGCGTAGCTCAGGGAGGTGGCTACACCTTC. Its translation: CASSVAQGGGYTF.

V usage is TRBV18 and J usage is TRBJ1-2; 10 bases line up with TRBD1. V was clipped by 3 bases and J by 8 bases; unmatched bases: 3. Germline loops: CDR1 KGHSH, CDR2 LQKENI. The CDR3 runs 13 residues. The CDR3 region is CASSPGQGIGYTF. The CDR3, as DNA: TGTGCCAGCTCACCGGGACAGGGGATCGGCTACACCTTC.

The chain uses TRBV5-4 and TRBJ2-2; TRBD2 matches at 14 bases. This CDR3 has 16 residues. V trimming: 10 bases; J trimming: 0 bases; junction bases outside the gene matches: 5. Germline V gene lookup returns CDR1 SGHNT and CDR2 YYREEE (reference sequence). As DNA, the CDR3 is TGTGCCGGGGGACTAGCGGGAGTGTCGAACACCGGGGAGCTGTTTTTT. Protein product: CAGGLAGVSNTGELFF.

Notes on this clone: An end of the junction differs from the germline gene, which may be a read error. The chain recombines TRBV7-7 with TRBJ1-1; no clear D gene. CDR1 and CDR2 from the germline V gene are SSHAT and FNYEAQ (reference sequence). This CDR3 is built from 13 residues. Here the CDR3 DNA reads TGTGCTAGCAGCTTCAGTCCTGTCACTGAAGCTTTCTTT. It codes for CASSFSPVTEAFF. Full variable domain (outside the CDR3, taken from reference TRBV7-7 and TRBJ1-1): GAGVSQSPRYKVTKRGQDVTLRCDPISSHATLYWYQQALGQGPEFLTYFNYEAQPDKSGLPSDRFSAERPEGSISTLTIQRTEQRDSAMYRCASSFSPVTEAFFGQGTRLTVV.

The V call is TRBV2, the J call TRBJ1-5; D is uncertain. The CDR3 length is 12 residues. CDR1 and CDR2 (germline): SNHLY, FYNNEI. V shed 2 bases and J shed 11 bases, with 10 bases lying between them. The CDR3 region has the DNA TGTGCCAGCAGTGAAAGCCTCCGGGCCCAGCATTTT. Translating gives CASSESLRAQHF.

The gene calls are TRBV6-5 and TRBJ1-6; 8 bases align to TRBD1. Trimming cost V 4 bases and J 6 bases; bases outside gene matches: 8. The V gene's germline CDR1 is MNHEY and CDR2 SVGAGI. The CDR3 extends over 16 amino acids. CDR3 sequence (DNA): TGTGCCAGCAGTTCCCAAGACAGGGGTTTTAATTCACCCCTCCACTTT. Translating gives CASSSQDRGFNSPLHF.